The 21 T cell receptor beta chains given below trace back to one sample, sequenced in a study of low-dose radiotherapy and immunotherapy resistance in tumors. Priming of first-strand cDNA relied on TRAV- and TRBV-specific primers (covering alpha and beta chains). TCR amplification ran approximately 22 PCR cycles using constant-region and V-primer adapter primers. Using its own MiXCR run on the reads, TCRdb lists one record per CDR3 protein. The table lists around 60,000 distinct CDR3 sequences, roughly 23% of them singletons, with 6.5% to 7% in the top ten. Sample time point: after trial treatment. Treatment: LDRT plus nivolumab, ipilimumab, low-dose cyclophosphamide and aspirin (RACIN trial). Sequenced material: PBMCs, taken after low-dose radiotherapy plus immunotherapy. The receptors derive from a male donor with prostate cancer.

This clonotype occurred many times. This chain links TRBV11-1 with TRBJ1-2; 11 bases are shared with TRBD1. With V trimmed by 8 bases and J by 8 bases, 10 bases remained unmatched. The CDR3 contains 14 residues. Per germline, CDR1 SGHAT and CDR2 FQDESV (reference sequence). For the CDR3, the DNA is TGTGCCAGCGAAGAGGGACAGGGGGTCGGAGGCTACACCTTC. It encodes CASEEGQGVGGYTF.

Points on this clonotype: Just one base apart from a much larger clone, this may be a read error. This chain links TRBV7-8 with TRBJ2-7; 11 nucleotides agree with TRBD1. This CDR3 is 15 amino acids long. The germline V gene encodes CDR1 SGHVS and CDR2 FQNEAQ. The CDR3 DNA follows: TGTGCCAGCAACTTAGGGGGACAGGGGGCCTACGAGCAGTACTTC. Protein: CASNLGGQGAYEQYF.

This clonotype was seen at least ten times. Written as DNA, the CDR3 is TGTGCCAGCAGTTTAGGGAGCGGCCCAGATACGCAGTATTTT. Protein: CASSLGSGPDTQYF. The V call is TRBV6-2 or TRBV6-3, the J call TRBJ2-3, with a weak D call TRBD2 (5 bases). Germline lookup yields CDR1 MNHEY and CDR2 SVGEGT. This CDR3 comprises 14 residues. V was cut by 4 bases and J by 4 bases, with 12 bases left in between.

Turning to this clonotype: A far larger clone differs by one base, so this is likely a read error. The CDR3 end shows no conserved phenylalanine or tryptophan, and so a read error is likely. The V and J genes are TRBV13 and TRBJ1-2; D not certain. The germline V gene encodes CDR1 PRHDT and CDR2 FYEKMQ (reference sequence). V lost 3 bases to trimming and J lost 4 bases, with 12 bases between them. CDR3 length equals 14 residues. The CDR3 spells CASSFDSFLYGYTL. CDR3 nucleotide sequence: TGTGCCAGCAGCTTCGATAGCTTTCTCTATGGCTACACCCTC.

The genes are TRBV12-3 or TRBV12-4 and TRBJ1-6, with D perhaps TRBD1 (6 bases). V gave up 1 base and J gave up 5 bases, with 9 bases separating them. The CDR3 runs to 15 residues. The CDR3 coding sequence is TGTGCCAGCAGTTTAGGCGGACAGAATAATTCACCCCTCCACTTT. Translating gives CASSLGGQNNSPLHF.

Worth noting for this clonotype: It differs at one base from a far larger clone, so likely a read error. The rearrangement uses TRBV5-3 and TRBJ2-2; 14 bases align to TRBD2. TRBV5-3 is placed among ORFs of uncertain function. This CDR3 contains 19 residues. The CDR3 sequence is CVSSPGLAGAVGDTGELFF. CDR3 DNA sequence: TGTGTCAGCAGTCCGGGACTAGCGGGAGCGGTTGGGGACACCGGGGAGCTGTTTTTT.

This clonotype has at least ten counts. CDR3 coding DNA: TGTGCCAGCAGCTTAGACGGCGGACAAGGAGGCACTGAAGCTTTCTTT. It codes for CASSLDGGQGGTEAFF. J is TRBJ1-1 and V is TRBV7-9; weak D call: TRBD1 (5 bases). CDR1 and CDR2 from the germline V gene are SEHNR and FQNEAQ (reference sequence). The CDR3 totals 16 residues. With 1 base removed from V and 4 bases from J, the gap between germline ends came to 16 bases.

Turning to this clonotype: This likely came from a read error, as a far larger clone is one base away. The genes are TRBV6-5 and TRBJ2-7; weak D call: TRBD2 (5 bases). Trimming took 4 bases from V and 6 from J, leaving 10 bases between them. Germline V gene data show CDR1 as MNHEY and CDR2 as SVGAGI. CDR3 size: 12 residues. This CDR3 is CASSSGVFEQYF. In nucleotides, the CDR3 is TGTGCCAGCAGTTCCGGGGTATTCGAGCAGTACTTC.

This clonotype was detected once. The J gene is TRBJ2-5, the V gene TRBV10-2; no clear D. Germline values: CDR1 WSHSY, CDR2 SAAADI. The length of the CDR3 is 13 residues. Deletions cut 4 bases from V and 2 bases from J, with 8 bases between. The CDR3 region has the DNA TGCGCCAGCAGTGTTCCTGGGCAAGAGACCCAGTACTTC. Encoded protein: CASSVPGQETQYF.

This clonotype was counted ten times or more. The gene calls are TRBV9 and TRBJ2-5, with TRBD1 identical over 8 bases. This CDR3 contains 15 residues. V gave up 2 bases and J gave up 4 bases; unmatched junction bases: 7. Per germline, CDR1 SGDLS and CDR2 YYNGEE. CDR3 coding DNA: TGTGCCAGCAGCGTGCCCGCAGGGGGCGTAGAGACCCAGTACTTC. Its protein product is CASSVPAGGVETQYF.

This clonotype occurred many times. The chain recombines TRBV27 with TRBJ2-1, with TRBD1 matching 8 bases. Germline V gene lookup returns CDR1 MNHEY and CDR2 SMNVEV (reference sequence). This CDR3 spans 15 amino acids. Unmatched junction bases numbered 13, after V lost 7 bases and J lost 8 bases. Written as DNA, the CDR3 is TGTGCCAGCAAACCTAGACAGGGGTTTCTTGATGAGCAGTTCTTC. This encodes CASKPRQGFLDEQFF.

This clonotype was recorded once. The DNA is left out, because the CDR3 cannot be placed on it with certainty; the CDR3 is given as TCRdb lists it. The chain links TRBV5-1 to TRBJ2-2; TRBD1 is the table's D call, not checked against the DNA. The germline gives CDR1 SGHRS, CDR2 YFSETQ. The CDR3 has 17 amino acids, counting both end residues. CDR3 loop: CASSGTGKASGELFFFF.

The table lists this clonotype with many counts. The chain is built from TRBV5-5 and TRBJ1-1; D remains ambiguous. CDR1 SGHKS and CDR2 YYEKEE come from the germline V gene (reference sequence). V was cut by 0 bases and J by 7 bases, with 16 bases left in between. The CDR3 has 15 residues. The DNA of the CDR3 is TGTGCCAGCAGCTTGGAAGCCGGTTTACCTATTGAAGCTTTCTTT. It encodes CASSLEAGLPIEAFF.

This rearrangement joins TRBV28 to TRBJ1-5; possible D gene TRBD1, 6 bases. Trimming took 4 bases from V and 5 from J, leaving 12 bases between them. The germline gives CDR1 MDHEN, CDR2 SYDVKM. There are 14 residues in the CDR3. CDR3 protein: CASSSQGRDQPQHF. The CDR3 DNA reads as TGTGCCAGCAGTTCGCAGGGGCGCGATCAGCCCCAGCATTTT.

This clonotype was observed at least ten times. V and J are TRBV28 and TRBJ2-1; D remains unclear. Germline loops: CDR1 MDHEN, CDR2 SYDVKM. The CDR3 contains 12 residues. Trimming shortened V by 6 bases and J by 7 bases, and 10 bases separated the two germline ends. This chain's CDR3 is CASRRQINEQFF. The CDR3 coding sequence is TGTGCCAGCAGAAGGCAGATAAATGAGCAGTTCTTC.

This chain links TRBV12-3 or TRBV12-4 with TRBJ1-4, with a weak D call TRBD1 (6 bases). The CDR3 is 14 residues long. Trimming removed 6 bases at V and 8 bases at J, with 16 bases between. The CDR3 protein is CASRATGSPEKLFF. CDR3 nucleotides: TGTGCCAGCAGGGCGACAGGCTCACCAGAAAAACTGTTTTTT.

This clonotype occurred many times. The chain combines TRBV5-4 with TRBJ2-7; no firm D call. V shed 0 bases and J shed 4 bases, with 5 bases lying between them. The germline V gene has CDR1 SGHNT and CDR2 YYREEE (reference sequence). The CDR3 extends over 12 amino acids. Written as DNA, the CDR3 is TGTGCCAGCAGCTTGGATGGTTACGAGCAGTACTTC. Amino acid sequence: CASSLDGYEQYF.

This clonotype was detected many times. The genes are TRBV7-9 and TRBJ2-4; D may match TRBD1 or TRBD2 (5 bases each). In germline, CDR1 is SEHNR, CDR2 FQNEAQ (reference sequence). V was cut by 3 bases and J by 1 base, with 22 bases left in between. CDR3 length: 19 amino acids. CDR3 residues: CASSLNRGSGLGAKNIQYF. The CDR3 coding sequence is TGTGCCAGCAGCTTGAATCGAGGGTCGGGGCTCGGGGCCAAAAACATTCAGTACTTC.

The chain links TRBV5-5 to TRBJ2-1; TRBD2 agrees at 13 bases. Germline V lookup: CDR1 SGHKS, CDR2 YYEKEE (reference sequence). V shed 4 bases, J shed 8 bases, and the junction held 9 bases outside the gene matches. The CDR3 covers 16 residues. CDR3 DNA sequence: TGTGCCAGCAGCCAGCCAACTAGCGGGGGGGCATATGAGCAGTTCTTC. It encodes CASSQPTSGGAYEQFF.

This clonotype was recorded at least ten times. The chain couples TRBV28 to TRBJ1-5; D unclear. This CDR3 is 12 amino acids long. V was pared by 5 bases and J by 6 bases, with 8 bases between. Germline loops: CDR1 MDHEN, CDR2 SYDVKM. This CDR3 is CASSTTIQPQHF. CDR3 nucleotide sequence: TGTGCCAGCAGTACGACAATTCAGCCCCAGCATTTT. Filled out from reference TRBV28 and TRBJ1-5, the complete variable domain reads DVKVTQSSRYLVKRTGEKVFLECVQDMDHENMFWYRQDPGLGLRLIYFSYDVKMKEKGDIPEGYSVSREKKERFSLILESASTNQTSMYLCASSTTIQPQHFGDGTRLSIL.

This clonotype was detected ten times or more. The CDR3 loop is CALTSGGVDTQYF. In nucleotides, the CDR3 is TGTGCGTTGACTAGCGGGGGGGTAGATACGCAGTATTTT. The chain is built from TRBV30 and TRBJ2-3, with 14 bases that match TRBD2. The germline CDR1 and CDR2 sequences are GTSNPN and SVGIG (reference sequence). The CDR3 consists of 13 residues.